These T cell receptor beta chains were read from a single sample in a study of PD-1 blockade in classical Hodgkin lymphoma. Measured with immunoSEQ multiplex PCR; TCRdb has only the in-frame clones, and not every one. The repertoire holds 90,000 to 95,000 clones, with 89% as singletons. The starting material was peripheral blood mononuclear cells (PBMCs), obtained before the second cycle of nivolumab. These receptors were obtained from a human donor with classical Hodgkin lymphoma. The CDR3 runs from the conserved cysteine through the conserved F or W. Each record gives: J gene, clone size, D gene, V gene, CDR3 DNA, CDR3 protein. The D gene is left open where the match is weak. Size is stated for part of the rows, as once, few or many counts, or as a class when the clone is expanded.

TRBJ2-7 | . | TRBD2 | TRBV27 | TGTGCCAGCAGTCGGGAGGGAGATATCGAGCAGTACTTC | CASSREGDIEQYF
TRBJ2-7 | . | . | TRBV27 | TGTGCCAGCACCCCCTTAGGTGCAGGGAAGACCGAGCAGTACTTC | CASTPLGAGKTEQYF
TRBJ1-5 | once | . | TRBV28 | TGTGCCAGCAGTGAAGGTCAGCCCCAGCATTTT | CASSEGQPQHF
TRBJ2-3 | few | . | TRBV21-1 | TGTGCCAGCAGCAAAGGGTTGGGGGGGAGGTTGTGGGGCACAGATACGCAGTATTTT | CASSKGLGGRLWGTDTQYF
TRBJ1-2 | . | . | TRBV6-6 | TGTGCCAGCAGTACCAATCCGGGCGCATCTTACGGCTACACCTTC | CASSTNPGASYGYTF
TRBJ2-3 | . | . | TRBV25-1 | TGTGCCAGCAGTGAATCCCAAGCTGTCGGCACAGATACGCAGTATTTT | CASSESQAVGTDTQYF
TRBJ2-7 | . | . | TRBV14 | TGTGCCAGCAGCCAAGGGGGCCTCCATGACTCCTGGTCTCGCTACGAGCAGTACTTC | CASSQGGLHDSWSRYEQYF
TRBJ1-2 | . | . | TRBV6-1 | TGTGCCAGCAGTAGAGTCTCGGGGGTTTATGGCTACACCTTC | CASSRVSGVYGYTF
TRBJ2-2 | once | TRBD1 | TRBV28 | TGTGCCAGCAGTTTATCGGACAGGCACACCGGGGAGCTGTTTTTT | CASSLSDRHTGELFF
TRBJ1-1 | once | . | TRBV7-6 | TGTGCCAGCAGCTTAGGGGGGCTCGACACTGAAGCTTTCTTT | CASSLGGLDTEAFF
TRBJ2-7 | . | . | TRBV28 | TGTGCCAGCAGTTTAAGGTTCTCTCCTAGCTCCTACGAGCAGTACTTC | CASSLRFSPSSYEQYF
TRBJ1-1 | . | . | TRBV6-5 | TGTGCCAGCAGTTACCCAGAGGTGAACACTGAAGCTTTCTTT | CASSYPEVNTEAFF
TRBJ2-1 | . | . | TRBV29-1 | TGCAGCGTTGAAGGACTAACCCTTTTTGAGCAGTTCTTC | CSVEGLTLFEQFF
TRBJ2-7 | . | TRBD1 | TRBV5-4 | TGTGCCAGCACCGACCTGACAGGGAACCACGAGCAGTACTTC | CASTDLTGNHEQYF
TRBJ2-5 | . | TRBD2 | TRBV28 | TGTGCCAGCAGTCAACCGGGACTAGCGAAAGAGACCCAGTACTTC | CASSQPGLAKETQYF
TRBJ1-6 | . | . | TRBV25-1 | TGTGCCAGCAGTGAACGGATAGGAGGGAGCTCCTATAATTCACCCCTCCACTTT | CASSERIGGSSYNSPLHF
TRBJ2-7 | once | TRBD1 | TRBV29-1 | TGCAGCGTTACGGACAGGGTCTACGAGCAGTACTTC | CSVTDRVYEQYF
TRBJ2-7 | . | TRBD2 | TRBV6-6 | TGTGCCAGCGGGCCGGGGGGCGAGCAGTACTTC | CASGPGGEQYF
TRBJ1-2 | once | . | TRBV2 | TGTGCCAGCATAGCCACGACTAACTATGGCTACACCTTC | CASIATTNYGYTF
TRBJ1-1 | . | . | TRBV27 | TGTGCCAGCAGTCCCGGACTCGGCAGGCGGAACACTGAAGCTTTCTTT | CASSPGLGRRNTEAFF
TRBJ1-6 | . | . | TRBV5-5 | TGTGCCAGCAGCCTGGACGGGGTCCCGGATTCACCCCTCCACTTT | CASSLDGVPDSPLHF
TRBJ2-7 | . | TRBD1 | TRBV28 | TGTGCCAGCAGCCGACAGGGGCTGGTATACGAGCAGTACTTC | CASSRQGLVYEQYF
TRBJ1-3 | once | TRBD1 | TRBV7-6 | TGTGCCAGCAGCTTAAGTAGAGGGACAGGGCCTGGAAACACCATATATTTT | CASSLSRGTGPGNTIYF
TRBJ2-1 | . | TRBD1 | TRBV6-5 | TGTGCCAGCAGTTCCCGGGACAGATACAATGAGCAGTTCTTC | CASSSRDRYNEQFF
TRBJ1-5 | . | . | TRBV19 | TGTGCCAGTAGTATTCTTTTAACAGGGTTTGGTCAGCCCCAGCATTTT | CASSILLTGFGQPQHF
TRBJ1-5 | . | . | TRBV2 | TGTGCCAGCAGTAGGGGTTCCAATCAGCCCCAGCATTTT | CASSRGSNQPQHF
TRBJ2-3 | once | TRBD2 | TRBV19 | TGTGCCAGTAGTAGGATCAGCGGGGCCCCAGATACGCAGTATTTT | CASSRISGAPDTQYF
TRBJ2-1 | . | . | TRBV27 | TGTGCCAGCAGAGACAGCCACGGTGAGCAGTTCTTC | CASRDSHGEQFF
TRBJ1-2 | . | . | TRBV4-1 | TGCGCCAGCAGCCAAAGTCGGGGTAACTATGGCTACACCTTC | CASSQSRGNYGYTF
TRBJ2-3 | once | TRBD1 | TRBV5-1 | TGCGCCAGCAGCCCCAGGACAGGGAGCACAGATACGCAGTATTTT | CASSPRTGSTDTQYF
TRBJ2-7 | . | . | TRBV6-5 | TGTGCCAGCAGGCCCCCCGGGGTCACGGGCACTCAGAACTTC | CASRPPGVTGTQNF
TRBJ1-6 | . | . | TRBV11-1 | TGTGCCAGCAGCTTAAGACAGGCTGTGGATTCACCCCTCCACTTT | CASSLRQAVDSPLHF
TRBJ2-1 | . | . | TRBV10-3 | TGTGCCATCAGTGACCTGGGTAGTACAAGTGAGCAGTTCTTC | CAISDLGSTSEQFF
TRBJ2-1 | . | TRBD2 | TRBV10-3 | TGTGCCATCACCAGACTAGCGGGAGGCAATGAGCAGTTCTTC | CAITRLAGGNEQFF
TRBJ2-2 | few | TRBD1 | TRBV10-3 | TGTGCCATGAGGGACAGGGGGGAAACCGGGGAGCTGTTTTTT | CAMRDRGETGELFF
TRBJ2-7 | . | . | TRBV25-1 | TGTGCCAGCAGTGTGTTGGCAGGGTTTGGCGAGCAGTACTTC | CASSVLAGFGEQYF
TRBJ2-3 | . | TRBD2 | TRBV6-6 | TGTGCCAGCAGACCCAGCGGGGGACTCGGAAATACGCAGTATTTT | CASRPSGGLGNTQYF
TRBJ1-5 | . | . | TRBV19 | TGTGCCAGTAGTGGGAGGGGGGACAATCAGCCCCAGCATTTT | CASSGRGDNQPQHF
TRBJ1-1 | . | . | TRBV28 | TGTGCCAGCAGTGGCGGGGGGATCGTGGACACTGAAGCTTTCTTT | CASSGGGIVDTEAFF
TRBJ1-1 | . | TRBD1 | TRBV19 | TGTGCCAGTAGGGACAGGGGGCTCACTGAAGCTTTCTTT | CASRDRGLTEAFF
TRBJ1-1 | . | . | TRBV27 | TGTGCCAGCAGCTGGAGTGGAGACACTGAAGCTTTCTTT | CASSWSGDTEAFF
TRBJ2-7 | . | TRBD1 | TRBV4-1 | TGCGCCAGCAGCCAAGATGACAGGGGATCCTACGAGCAGTACTTC | CASSQDDRGSYEQYF
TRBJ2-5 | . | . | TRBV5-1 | TGCGCCAGCAGGCTTTCCGGTGCACAAGAGACCCAGTACTTC | CASRLSGAQETQYF